This TCR beta chain was sequenced during a study of beta chain features in type 1 diabetes. Study results and limitations: Lower insertion and higher deletion counts appeared at VDJ junctions in type 1 diabetes patients. Whether TCRB rearrangement is influenced by HLA type was left unresolved in this analysis.

Blood was collected once per donor into heparin, averaging about 116 mL. This clone was counted between two and nine times. No antigen is known for it. The study reverse transcribed the entire isolated RNA, so it sequenced expressed TCRB transcripts. The protocol was immunoSEQ multiplex PCR, while the TCRdb copy is restricted to in-frame clones and leaves out a portion. The table shows more than 85,000 clones, with roughly 40% occurring only once. Sample: stem cell memory CD4+ T cells from blood. The source is a woman aged 18-35 years in good health.

The chain's CDR3 is CASREGQGANTGELFF. The CDR3 nucleotides are TGTGCCAGCCGGGAGGGACAGGGAGCGAACACCGGGGAGCTGTTTTTT. This chain links TRBV9 with TRBJ2-2, with D perhaps TRBD1 (9 bases). Trimming stripped 7 bases from V and 0 bases from J, with 16 bases between. The CDR3 extends over 16 amino acids. The germline V gene encodes CDR1 SGDLS and CDR2 YYNGEE. Full variable domain (remainder filled in from reference TRBV9 and TRBJ2-2): DSGVTQTPKHLITATGQRVTLRCSPRSGDLSVYWYQQSLDQGLQFLIQYYNGEERAKGNILERFSAQQFPDLHSELNLSSLELGDSALYFCASREGQGANTGELFFGEGSRLTVL.